A few counts support the clone carrying this T cell receptor (beta chain). This record comes from a study of T-cell reconstitution after alpha-beta-depleted transplantation in children. Trimming left V 2 bases short and J 8 bases short, with 9 bases between. The CDR3 runs 13 residues. Unique molecular identifiers were incorporated into the prepared TCRbeta library. One entry per CDR3 protein, called by TCRdb with MiXCR from the PCR reads. The table has roughly 500,000 distinct CDR3 sequences, about 16% seen once; the top ten hold 2.5% to 4%. The TCR originated in a human donor who donated a stem cell graft to a child with acute lymphoblastic leukemia. The V and J genes are TRBV7-1 and TRBJ2-2; D is unresolved. TRBV7-1 falls under the ORF class, with uncertain function. Sequenced here: PBMCs from the stem cell graft donor, sampled from the stem cell graft. The CDR3 DNA is TGTGCCAGCAGCTCACTCGATACGGGGGAGCTGTTTTTT. Encoded protein: CASSSLDTGELFF.